The 19 T cell receptor beta chains presented below share a single source sample, sequenced in a study of shared clonotypes between healthy human individuals (dated by TCRdb to about 2020). The receptor library was made with the immunoSEQ multiplex PCR assay. Held by TCRdb, this immuneACCESS table contains in-frame sequences only and omits some clones. Under half of the omission traces to an unresolved V gene where checked; the cause of the rest is unknown. The sample contains 2,500,000 or so clones, 80% to 95% of them found a single time. The ten largest clones capture 0.36% of the sample. The sample taken for sequencing was naive CD4+ T cells from PBMCs. The cell subset or site label of this sample denotes: CD45RA+ positively selected. These receptors all stem from a man aged 18 to 29 in good health. Some clones in this sample may be carry-over from other donors' samples.

V and J are TRBV5-1 and TRBJ2-7, with D possibly being TRBD2 (6 bases). Trimming took off 0 bases at V and 2 bases at J, with 15 bases between the two ends. There are 16 residues in the CDR3. The germline gives CDR1 SGHRS, CDR2 YFSETQ. The chain's CDR3 is CASSLALRGGAYEQYF. The CDR3 DNA is TGCGCCAGCAGCTTGGCTCTCCGTGGCGGGGCCTACGAGCAGTACTTC.

The chain links TRBV7-2 to TRBJ1-2; 9 bases line up with TRBD1. V shed 2 bases and J 2 bases; nucleotides not matched to a gene: 6. Germline V gene sequence: CDR1 SGHTA, CDR2 FQGNSA. The CDR3 sequence is 16 residues long. The CDR3 is CASSLSGTGTNYGYTF. The DNA of the CDR3 is TGTGCCAGCAGCTTATCCGGGACAGGGACCAACTATGGCTACACCTTC. Full variable domain (missing parts from reference TRBV7-2 and TRBJ1-2): GAGVSQSPSNKVTEKGKDVELRCDPISGHTALYWYRQSLGQGLEFLIYFQGNSAPDKSGLPSDRFSAERTGGSVSTLTIQRTQQEDSAVYLCASSLSGTGTNYGYTFGSGTRLTVV.

This rearrangement joins TRBV7-3 to TRBJ2-3, with no clear D. The V gene's germline CDR1 is SGHTA and CDR2 FQGTGA. V lost 5 bases to trimming and J lost 0 bases, with 12 bases between them. The length of the CDR3 is 15 residues. In nucleotides, the CDR3 is TGTGCCAGCAGCCCGAGGCTTTCTAGCACAGATACGCAGTATTTT. Its protein product is CASSPRLSSTDTQYF.

The rearrangement uses TRBV7-3 and TRBJ2-5, with 11 positions matching TRBD2. The CDR3 length is 19 residues. Looked up from germline, CDR1 is SGHTA and CDR2 is FQGTGA. Trimming removed 4 bases from V and 4 bases from J; junction bases left unmatched: 17. The CDR3 bases are TGTGCCAGCAGCTCCACGGGGAGACTAGCGGGATCTGGGGGAGAGACCCAGTACTTC. Residues: CASSSTGRLAGSGGETQYF.

V is TRBV7-8 and J is TRBJ2-2, with TRBD2 identical over 10 bases. The germline V gene has CDR1 SGHVS and CDR2 FQNEAQ. V lost 1 base and J lost 9; bases outside the gene matches: 14. The CDR3 runs 18 residues. CDR3 nucleotide sequence: TGTGCCAGCAGCTTAGTTGGGACTAGCGTCCATGGCATGAGGGAGCTGTTTTTT. It is translated as CASSLVGTSVHGMRELFF.

The chain combines TRBV14 with TRBJ1-2, with TRBD1 identical over 9 bases. This CDR3 is built from 16 residues. Germline V gene data show CDR1 as SGHDN and CDR2 as FVKESK. After removal of 0 bases from V and 2 bases from J, the junction contained 4 bases not matched to a gene. CDR3 bases: TGTGCCAGCAGCCAAGATTCACAGGGGGCGAACTATGGCTACACCTTC. Protein: CASSQDSQGANYGYTF.

This clone was observed once. The chain has TRBV15 and TRBJ2-5, with 12 bases lining up with TRBD2. CDR3 size: 18 residues. Germline V CDR1 and CDR2: LNHNV, YYDKDF (reference sequence). J gave up 0 bases and V 0 bases, and 5 bases lay outside the gene matches. CDR3 in DNA: TGTGCCACCAGCAGAGAGGGGGGACTAGCGGGTTACCAAGAGACCCAGTACTTC. Translating it yields CATSREGGLAGYQETQYF.

The table lists this clone with a few counts. The junction shows a germline mismatch at one end, possibly a read error. The V and J genes are TRBV19 and TRBJ2-4; a possible D gene is TRBD2 (5 bases). From germline, CDR1 is LNHDA and CDR2 SQIVND (reference sequence). The CDR3 sequence is 11 residues long. The CDR3 sequence: CASSNLGEPAF. CDR3 sequence (DNA): TGTGCCAGTAGTAACCTCGGGGAACCAGCCTTC. The variable domain in full, completed from reference TRBV19 and TRBJ2-4, reads DGGITQSPKYLFRKEGQNVTLSCEQNLNHDAMYWYRQDPGQGLRLIYYSQIVNDFQKGDIAEGYSVSREKKESFPLTVTSAQKNPTAFYLCASSNLGEPAFGAGTRLSVL.

The rearrangement joins TRBV18 to TRBJ2-2, with 9 bases aligning to TRBD1. Trimming cost V 2 bases and J 4 bases; bases outside gene matches: 5. CDR1 is KGHSH and CDR2 is LQKENI in the germline V gene. This CDR3 is 16 amino acids long. CDR3 region: CASSPTVTGGTGELFF. CDR3 DNA: TGTGCCAGCTCACCAACCGTGACAGGGGGCACCGGGGAGCTGTTTTTT.

The genes are TRBV5-1 and TRBJ2-6; unclear D gene. There are 14 residues in the CDR3. Germline-derived CDR1 and CDR2 are SGHRS and YFSETQ. The V gene lost 4 bases and the J gene lost 2 bases, with 7 bases spanning the gap. CDR3 amino acids: CASSNSTGANVLTF. The CDR3 DNA sequence: TGCGCCAGCAGCAACTCCACTGGGGCCAACGTCCTGACTTTC. The full variable domain, its missing parts supplied by reference TRBV5-1 and TRBJ2-6, is KAGVTQTPRYLIKTRGQQVTLSCSPISGHRSVSWYQQTPGQGLQFLFEYFSETQRNKGNFPGRFSGRQFSNSRSEMNVSTLELGDSALYLCASSNSTGANVLTFGAGSRLTVL.

Note on this clone: Other DNA sequences in this sample translate to the same CDR3. CDR3 DNA sequence: TGCGCCAGCAGGGGGACAGGGGGCTACGAGCAGTACTTC. This encodes CASRGTGGYEQYF. The chain uses TRBV4-1 and TRBJ2-7, with TRBD1 matching over 11 bases. The CDR3 loop spans 13 amino acids. Trimming took 6 bases from V and 3 from J; bases not matched to a gene: 1. CDR1 is MGHRA and CDR2 is YSYEKL in the germline V gene.

The CDR3 DNA reads TGCAGCGTTGGGGGCTGGGGTCAATTTCTCGGGACAGATACGCAGTATTTT. It is translated as CSVGGWGQFLGTDTQYF. V and J are TRBV29-1 and TRBJ2-3; perhaps TRBD1 as D (5 bases). Germline CDR1 is SQVTM and CDR2 is ANQGSEA. V dropped 4 bases and J dropped 3 bases, with 23 bases sitting between them. This CDR3 comprises 17 residues.

The chain links TRBV27 to TRBJ2-7; TRBD2 aligns across 7 bases. Germline loops: CDR1 MNHEY, CDR2 SMNVEV (reference sequence). The CDR3 extends over 16 amino acids. Trimming at V came to 0 bases and at J to 0 bases, leaving 5 bases not matched to a gene. CDR3 nucleotide sequence: TGTGCCAGCAGTTTATCGGCGGGACTATTCTCCTACGAGCAGTACTTC. This translates into CASSLSAGLFSYEQYF.

A note on this clone: This sample also contains other DNA sequences that code for the same CDR3. V usage is TRBV4-1 and J usage is TRBJ2-5, with no clear D. CDR1 and CDR2 (germline): MGHRA, YSYEKL. V shed 1 base and J shed 4 bases, with 7 bases lying between them. The CDR3 has 13 residues. CDR3 nucleotide sequence: TGCGCCAGCAGCCAAGCTCCCACAGAGACCCAGTACTTC. Amino acid sequence: CASSQAPTETQYF.

The chain is built from TRBV28 and TRBJ1-5, with 7 nucleotides matching TRBD1. The CDR3 sequence is 16 residues long. Per germline, CDR1 MDHEN and CDR2 SYDVKM. The V gene end was trimmed by 5 bases and the J gene end by 0 bases; junction bases not matched to a gene: 7. CDR3 region: CASSPQGGYSNQPQHF. The CDR3 bases are TGTGCCAGCAGTCCCCAGGGGGGGTATAGCAATCAGCCCCAGCATTTT.

The chain carries TRBV11-2 and TRBJ2-5; no definite D call. Trimming left V 2 bases short and J 2 bases short, with 12 bases between. The germline V gene encodes CDR1 SGHAT and CDR2 FQNNGV. There are 15 residues in the CDR3. For the CDR3, the DNA is TGTGCCAGCAGCTTAACCGGGTCGTGGCAAGAGACCCAGTACTTC. Translation: CASSLTGSWQETQYF.

A word on this clone: Other nucleotide sequences in the sample specify the same CDR3. This chain links TRBV5-1 with TRBJ2-2; D is perhaps TRBD2 (6 bases). The CDR3 is 15 amino acids. Germline loops: CDR1 SGHRS, CDR2 YFSETQ. The ends were cut back, 3 bases at V and 1 base at J, with 10 bases in the middle. The CDR3 nucleotides are TGCGCCAGCAGCTCCGGGACTGTGAACACCGGGGAGCTGTTTTTT. This sequence encodes CASSSGTVNTGELFF.

This rearrangement joins TRBV27 to TRBJ2-7; possibly TRBD2 for D (5 bases). The V end lost 2 bases, the J end lost 4 bases, and 21 bases lay between the germline ends. The CDR3 runs to 17 residues. The germline V gene encodes CDR1 MNHEY and CDR2 SMNVEV (reference sequence). The CDR3 loop is CASSLIVDGGLNYEQYF. DNA for the CDR3: TGTGCCAGCAGTTTAATCGTGGACGGAGGACTTAATTACGAGCAGTACTTC.

V gene TRBV5-1 combines with J gene TRBJ2-7; D uncertain. The CDR3 loop spans 15 amino acids. Trimming left V 4 bases short and J 2 bases short, with 16 bases between. Germline V gene lookup returns CDR1 SGHRS and CDR2 YFSETQ. CDR3 coding DNA: TGCGCCAGCAGCCTTGGATCAGTGTCCACCTACGAGCAGTACTTC. Encoded protein: CASSLGSVSTYEQYF. The full variable domain, its missing parts supplied by reference TRBV5-1 and TRBJ2-7, is KAGVTQTPRYLIKTRGQQVTLSCSPISGHRSVSWYQQTPGQGLQFLFEYFSETQRNKGNFPGRFSGRQFSNSRSEMNVSTLELGDSALYLCASSLGSVSTYEQYFGPGTRLTVT.